What follows is one T cell receptor beta chain and its context. Its antigen remains unidentified. Vbeta (60) and Jbeta (13) primers were used in the PCR. Using immunoSEQ multiplex PCR, the repertoire was profiled, and TCRdb retains in-frame clones only, with some absent. Here the sample spans approximately 40,000 clones, roughly 64% being singletons. The V gene's germline CDR1 is LNHDA and CDR2 SQIVND (reference sequence). The CDR3 sequence is 13 residues long. V lost 3 bases and J lost 4, with 9 bases in between. The data were obtained in a study of cytomegalovirus exposure and HLA in healthy donors. Study at large: Membership in the Caucasian-associated ancestry cluster was found for 65% to 85% of approximately 430 genotyped donors.

Broader study findings: A later analysis found that most CMV-associated TCR beta chains appeared HLA-restricted. Likely technical artifact: a cluster of highly shared sequence variants. Reported results showed that the classifier diagnosed cytomegalovirus status with high specificity and sensitivity.

The chain combines TRBV19 with TRBJ2-5; D is perhaps TRBD1 (7 bases). Sequencing used PBMCs. The TCR sequence derives from a man between 50 and 59 years old in good health and CMV-seropositive. For the CDR3, the DNA is TGTGCCAGTAGTATTCAGGGGGGAGAGACCCAGTACTTC. It yields the protein CASSIQGGETQYF.